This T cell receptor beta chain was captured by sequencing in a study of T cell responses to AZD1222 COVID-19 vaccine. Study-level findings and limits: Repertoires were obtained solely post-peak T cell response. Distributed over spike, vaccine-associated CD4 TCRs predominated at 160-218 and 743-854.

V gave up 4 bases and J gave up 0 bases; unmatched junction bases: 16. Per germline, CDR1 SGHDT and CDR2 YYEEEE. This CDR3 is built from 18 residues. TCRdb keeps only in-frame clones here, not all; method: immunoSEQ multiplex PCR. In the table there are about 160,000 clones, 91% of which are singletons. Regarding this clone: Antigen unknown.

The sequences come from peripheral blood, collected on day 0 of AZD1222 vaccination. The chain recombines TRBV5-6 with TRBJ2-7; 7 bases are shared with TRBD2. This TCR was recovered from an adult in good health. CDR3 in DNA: TGTGCCAGCAGCACGGGGAGGGACGGGAGAAGAAGCTCCTACGAGCAGTACTTC. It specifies CASSTGRDGRRSSYEQYF.